This TCR beta chain comes out of a study of cytomegalovirus exposure and HLA in healthy donors. Overall study results and limits: Later analysis revealed greater clonal expansion in HLA-associated TCR beta chains than in equally common others.

Amplification used 60 Vbeta primers and 13 Jbeta primers. Profiling relied on immunoSEQ multiplex PCR, and the TCRdb table lists in-frame clones only, not all of them. The table records approximately 100,000 clones, 60% to 85% of them present only once. In regard to this clone: Its antigen is undetermined.

Germline assignment: CDR1 SSHAT and CDR2 FNYEAQ (reference sequence). The CDR3 is 14 amino acids. Trimming took 5 bases from V and 6 from J; bases not matched to a gene: 5. Source material: PBMCs. The sequence derives from a woman aged 40 to 50 in good health and CMV-seropositive. The chain recombines TRBV7-7 with TRBJ2-1; 9 positions match TRBD1. The chain's CDR3 is CASSADRGGNEQFF. The CDR3 DNA is TGTGCCAGCAGCGCCGACAGGGGGGGCAATGAGCAGTTCTTC.